The rows below give T cell receptor beta chains drawn from one sample of a study of graft-versus-host responses after intestinal transplantation. Antigen specificity for these receptors is unknown. Sequencing was performed with immunoSEQ multiplex PCR; in TCRdb, only in-frame clones are kept and a portion is missing. The profile shows 100,000 or so clones, over 85% of them singletons. The sample was unstimulated CD8+ T cells sorted from spleen or lymph node cells, taken before transplant. The receptors here all came from a human donor who was the organ donor for an intestinal transplant. The CDR3 runs from the conserved cysteine through the conserved F or W. Each record gives: D gene, V gene, clone size, J gene, CDR3 DNA, CDR3 protein. The D gene is left open where the match is weak. A row's size may be missing; if present it is once, few, many or a size class.

NA,TRBV10-3,NA,TRBJ2-7,TGTGCCACCCAACAGGAGAGCTCCTACGAGCAGTACTTC,CATQQESSYEQYF
NA,TRBV11-2,NA,TRBJ2-1,TGTGCCAGCAGCTTAGGGGGCGGGGGCTCCCGAAACAATGAGCAGTTCTTC,CASSLGGGGSRNNEQFF
TRBD1,TRBV10-3,NA,TRBJ2-7,TGTGCCATGGGGACAGGGGGTCACGAGCAGTACTTC,CAMGTGGHEQYF
NA,TRBV11-2,once,TRBJ2-7,TGTGCCAGCAGTTCCCACGAGACCTACGAGCAGTACTTC,CASSSHETYEQYF
NA,TRBV6-5,NA,TRBJ1-2,TGTGCCAGCAGCCCACTGACAGGAGTTTATTATGGCTACACCTTC,CASSPLTGVYYGYTF
NA,TRBV9,NA,TRBJ2-1,TGTGCCAGCAGCGCCTCCCCTTACAATGAGCAGTTCTTC,CASSASPYNEQFF
NA,TRBV28,NA,TRBJ1-1,TGTGCCAGCACCAGGGTTGGGCGGACTGAAGCTTTCTTT,CASTRVGRTEAFF
NA,TRBV27,NA,TRBJ1-4,TGTGCCAGCAGTTTCCTGACGGGTGAAAAACTGTTTTTT,CASSFLTGEKLFF
TRBD1,TRBV6-6,NA,TRBJ2-2,TGTGCCAGCGCACTAACAGGGGGTGTCACCGGGGAGCTGTTTTTT,CASALTGGVTGELFF
TRBD2,TRBV11-3,NA,TRBJ2-1,TGTGCCAGCAGCAAACGGACTAGCGGGGGGGGCGATGAGCAGTTCTTC,CASSKRTSGGGDEQFF
NA,TRBV7-8,NA,TRBJ2-1,TGTGCCAGCAGCGACACCCAACGATCCTACAATGAGCAGTTCTTC,CASSDTQRSYNEQFF
NA,TRBV5-4,NA,TRBJ1-3,TGTGCCAGCCGCTCTGGAAACACCATATATTTT,CASRSGNTIYF
NA,TRBV9,NA,TRBJ1-2,TGTGCCAGCAGCCCCTACCCGGGGGGGATCTCCGGCTACACCTTC,CASSPYPGGISGYTF
NA,TRBV4-1,NA,TRBJ2-7,TGCGCCAGCAGCCAAGACGGGGGGCCTACCTACGAGCAGTACTTC,CASSQDGGPTYEQYF
TRBD1,TRBV18,NA,TRBJ1-5,TGTGCCAGCTCACCTGCGGACAGGGGACATGGGGATCAGCCCCAGCATTTT,CASSPADRGHGDQPQHF
NA,TRBV5-6,NA,TRBJ1-5,TGTGCCAGCAGCTTGGGGACGGACTACTATAGCAATCAGCCCCAGCATTTT,CASSLGTDYYSNQPQHF
NA,TRBV6-5,NA,TRBJ2-2,TGTGCCAGCAGTTCGGGTGCTGGGGAGCTGTTTTTT,CASSSGAGELFF
TRBD1,TRBV25-1,NA,TRBJ2-7,TGTGCCAGCAACCCTTCGGACAGGGCTACCTACGAGCAGTACTTC,CASNPSDRATYEQYF
NA,TRBV6-1,NA,TRBJ1-1,TGTGCCAGCACCCTAGGGAGGGGATTGAACACTGAAGCTTTCTTT,CASTLGRGLNTEAFF
TRBD1,TRBV28,NA,TRBJ2-5,TGTGCCAGCAGTTTATTGACAGGGGAGGTGAAGACCCAGTACTTC,CASSLLTGEVKTQYF
TRBD1,TRBV29-1,NA,TRBJ2-3,TGCAGCGTGAGACAGGGGCTATCCCCAGATACGCAGTATTTT,CSVRQGLSPDTQYF
NA,TRBV5-6,few,TRBJ1-5,TGTGCCAGCAGTCGCATGAACAGGGAGTATCAGCCCCAGCATTTT,CASSRMNREYQPQHF
TRBD1,TRBV7-2,NA,TRBJ2-7,TGTGCCAGCAGATGGACAGGGACCTACGAGCAGTACTTC,CASRWTGTYEQYF
TRBD1,TRBV11-2,NA,TRBJ1-2,TGTGCCAGCAGCCCGGGTCCGGGACAGGCCGATGGCTACACCTTC,CASSPGPGQADGYTF
NA,TRBV5-6,NA,TRBJ2-1,TGTGCCAGCAGCCCAGAAACAGGGATCAATGAGCAGTTCTTC,CASSPETGINEQFF
NA,TRBV29-1,NA,TRBJ1-2,TGCAGCGTAGCGGGGGTGATGTGGGGGGGAGAAGGCTACACCTTC,CSVAGVMWGGEGYTF